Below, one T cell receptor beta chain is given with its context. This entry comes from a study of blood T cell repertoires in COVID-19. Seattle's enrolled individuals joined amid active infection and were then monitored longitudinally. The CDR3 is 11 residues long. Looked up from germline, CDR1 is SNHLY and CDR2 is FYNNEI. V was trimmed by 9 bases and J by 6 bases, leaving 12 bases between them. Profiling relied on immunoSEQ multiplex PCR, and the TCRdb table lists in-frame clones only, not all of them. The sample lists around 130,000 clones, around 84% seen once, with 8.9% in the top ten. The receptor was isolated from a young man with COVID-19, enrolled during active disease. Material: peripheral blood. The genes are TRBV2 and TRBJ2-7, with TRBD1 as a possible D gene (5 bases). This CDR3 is CASSDRPEQYF. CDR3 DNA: TGTGCCAGTTCAGACAGACCCGAGCAGTACTTC.